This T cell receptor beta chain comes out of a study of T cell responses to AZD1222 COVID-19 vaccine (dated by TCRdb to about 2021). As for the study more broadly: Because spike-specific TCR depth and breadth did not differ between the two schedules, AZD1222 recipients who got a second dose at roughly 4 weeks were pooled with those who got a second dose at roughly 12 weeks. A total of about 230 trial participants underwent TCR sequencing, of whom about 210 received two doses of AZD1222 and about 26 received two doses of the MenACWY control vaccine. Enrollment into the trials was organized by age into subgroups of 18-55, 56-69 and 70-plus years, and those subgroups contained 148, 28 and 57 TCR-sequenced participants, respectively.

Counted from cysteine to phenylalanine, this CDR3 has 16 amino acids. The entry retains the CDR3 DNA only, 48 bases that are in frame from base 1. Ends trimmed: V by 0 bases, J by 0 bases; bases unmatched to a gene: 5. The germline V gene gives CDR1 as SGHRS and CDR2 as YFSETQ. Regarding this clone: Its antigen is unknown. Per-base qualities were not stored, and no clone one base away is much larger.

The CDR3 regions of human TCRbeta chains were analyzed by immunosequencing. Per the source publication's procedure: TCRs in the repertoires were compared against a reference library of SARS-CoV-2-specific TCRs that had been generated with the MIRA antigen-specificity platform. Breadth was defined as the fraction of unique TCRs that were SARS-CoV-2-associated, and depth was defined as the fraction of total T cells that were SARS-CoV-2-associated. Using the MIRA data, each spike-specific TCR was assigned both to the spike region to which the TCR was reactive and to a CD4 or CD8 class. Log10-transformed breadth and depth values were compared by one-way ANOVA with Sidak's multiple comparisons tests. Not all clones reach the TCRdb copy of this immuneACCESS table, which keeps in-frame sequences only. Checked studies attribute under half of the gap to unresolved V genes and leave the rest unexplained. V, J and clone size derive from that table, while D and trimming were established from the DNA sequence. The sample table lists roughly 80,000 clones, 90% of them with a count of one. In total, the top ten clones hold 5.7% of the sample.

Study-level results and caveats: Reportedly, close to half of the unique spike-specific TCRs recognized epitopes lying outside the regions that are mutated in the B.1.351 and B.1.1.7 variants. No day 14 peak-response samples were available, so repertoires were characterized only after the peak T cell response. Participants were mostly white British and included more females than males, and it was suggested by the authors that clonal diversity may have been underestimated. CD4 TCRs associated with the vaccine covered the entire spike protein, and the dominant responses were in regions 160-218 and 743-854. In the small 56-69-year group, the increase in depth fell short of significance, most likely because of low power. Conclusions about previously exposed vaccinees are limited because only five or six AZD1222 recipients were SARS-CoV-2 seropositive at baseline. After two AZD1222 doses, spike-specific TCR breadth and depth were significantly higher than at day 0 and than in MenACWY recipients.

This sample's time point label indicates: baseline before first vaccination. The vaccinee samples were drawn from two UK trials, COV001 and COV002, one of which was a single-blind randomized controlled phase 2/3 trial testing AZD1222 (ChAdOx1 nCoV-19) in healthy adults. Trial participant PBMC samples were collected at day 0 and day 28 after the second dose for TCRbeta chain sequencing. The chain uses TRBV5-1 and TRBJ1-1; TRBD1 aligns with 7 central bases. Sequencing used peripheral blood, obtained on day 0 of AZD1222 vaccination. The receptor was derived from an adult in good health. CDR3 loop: CASSLGPQGVNTEAFF. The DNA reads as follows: TGCGCCAGCAGCTTGGGGCCCCAGGGGGTGAACACTGAAGCTTTCTTT.